This TCR beta chain appears in the sequencing data of a study of T cells in Graves' hyperthyroidism and ophthalmopathy. General study points: Ophthalmopathy and stable hyperthyroidism were separated by a 13 V-J model.

From RNA transcripts, TCR beta CDR3 regions were amplified. HTBI primers were the set used in a first-round RT-PCR of the TCR CDR3. One entry per CDR3 protein, called by TCRdb with MiXCR from the multiplex PCR reads. There are 750,000 to 900,000 distinct CDR3 sequences in the sample; about 38% occur only once, and 8.9% lies in the top ten. The V gene's germline CDR1 is SNHLY and CDR2 FYNNEI. V lost 2 bases and J 5 bases, leaving 16 bases between the germline ends. This CDR3 contains 15 residues. With respect to this clonotype: Its antigen remains unidentified.

The source material was blood. This receptor was obtained from a man aged 18-30 years with Graves' hyperthyroidism. The chain uses TRBV2 and TRBJ2-7; D unresolved. CDR3 bases: TGTGCCAGCAGTGAACACCCACGGGCGGCCCACGAGCAGTACTTC. As protein: CASSEHPRAAHEQYF.